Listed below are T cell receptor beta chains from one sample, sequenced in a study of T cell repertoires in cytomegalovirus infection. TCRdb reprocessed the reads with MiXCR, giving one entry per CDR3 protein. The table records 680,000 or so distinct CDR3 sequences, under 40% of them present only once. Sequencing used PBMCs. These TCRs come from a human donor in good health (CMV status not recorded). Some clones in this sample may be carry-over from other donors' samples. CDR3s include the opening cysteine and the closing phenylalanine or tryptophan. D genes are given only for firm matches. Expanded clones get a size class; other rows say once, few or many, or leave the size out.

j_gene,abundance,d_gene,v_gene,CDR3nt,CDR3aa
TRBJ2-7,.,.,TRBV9,TGTGCCAGCAGCGTAGCAGGTCACCCCTACGAGCAGTACTTC,CASSVAGHPYEQYF
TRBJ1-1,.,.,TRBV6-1,TGTGCCAGCAGCTCCGGGTGGGGGAACACTGAAGCTTTCTTT,CASSSGWGNTEAFF
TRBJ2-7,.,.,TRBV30,TGTGCCTGGAATGACGGTACAGGAATCGGGGTACCCTACGAGCAGTACTTC,CAWNDGTGIGVPYEQYF
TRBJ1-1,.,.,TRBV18,TGTGCCAGCTCACCACAGGCAGGGATGAACACTGAAGCTTTCTTT,CASSPQAGMNTEAFF
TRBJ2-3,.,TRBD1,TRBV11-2,TGTGCCAGCAGCTTAAGGGACAGTTACACAGATACGCAGTATTTT,CASSLRDSYTDTQYF
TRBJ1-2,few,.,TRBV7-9,TGTGCCAGCAGCTTAGAGGGGATAGGATATGGCTACACCTTC,CASSLEGIGYGYTF
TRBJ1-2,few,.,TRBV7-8,TGTGCCAGCAGCTTCCAAGTCAGGCTCCCTAACTATGGCTACACCTTC,CASSFQVRLPNYGYTF
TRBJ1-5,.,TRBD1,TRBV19,TGTGCCAGTAGCCCCTACCCGGACAGGGCTCAGCCCCAGCATTTT,CASSPYPDRAQPQHF
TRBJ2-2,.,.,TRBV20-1,TGCAGTGCTAAGGGGGGGCCCGGGGAGCTGTTTTTT,CSAKGGPGELFF
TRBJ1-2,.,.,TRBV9,TGTGCCAGCAGCGCTGCAATGGGGGTCAACTATGGCTACACCTTC,CASSAAMGVNYGYTF
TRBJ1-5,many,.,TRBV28,TGTGCCAGCTCTAAAATCCGCAATCAGCCCCAGCATTTT,CASSKIRNQPQHF
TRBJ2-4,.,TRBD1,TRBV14,TGTGCCAGCAGCCAACTATTACCGGGACAGGGGGCACGAGCCAAAAACATTCAGTACTTC,CASSQLLPGQGARAKNIQYF